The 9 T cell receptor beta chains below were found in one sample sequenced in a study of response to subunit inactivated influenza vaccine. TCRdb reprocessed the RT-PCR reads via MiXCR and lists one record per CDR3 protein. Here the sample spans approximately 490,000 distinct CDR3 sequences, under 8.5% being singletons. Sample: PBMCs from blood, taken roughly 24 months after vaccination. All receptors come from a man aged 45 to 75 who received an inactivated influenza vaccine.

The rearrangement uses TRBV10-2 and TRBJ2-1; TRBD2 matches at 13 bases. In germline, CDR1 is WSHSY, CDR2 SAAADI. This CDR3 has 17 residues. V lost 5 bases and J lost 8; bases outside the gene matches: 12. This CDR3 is CASSWTSGGPGSYEQFF. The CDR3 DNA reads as TGCGCCAGCAGTTGGACTAGCGGGGGCCCGGGTAGCTATGAGCAGTTCTTC.

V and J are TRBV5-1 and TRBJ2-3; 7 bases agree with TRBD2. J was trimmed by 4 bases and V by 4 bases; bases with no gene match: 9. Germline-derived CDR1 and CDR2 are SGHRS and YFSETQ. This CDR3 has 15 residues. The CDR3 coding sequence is TGCGCCAGCAGCAATACGGGAGGAGGGGCAGATACGCAGTATTTT. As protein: CASSNTGGGADTQYF.

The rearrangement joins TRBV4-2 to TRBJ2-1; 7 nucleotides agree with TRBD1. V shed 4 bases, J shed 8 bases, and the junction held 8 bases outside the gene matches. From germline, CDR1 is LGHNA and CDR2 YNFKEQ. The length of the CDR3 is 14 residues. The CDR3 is CASSPGGAWDEQFF. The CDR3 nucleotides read TGTGCCAGCAGCCCAGGGGGAGCGTGGGATGAGCAGTTCTTC.

The CDR3 DNA reads TGTGCCAGCTTCTCAGGGCCTAAGAAATACAATGAGCAGTTCTTC. Protein product: CASFSGPKKYNEQFF. The J gene is TRBJ2-1, the V gene TRBV6-2 or TRBV6-3; tentative D call: TRBD1 (5 bases). The CDR3 extends over 15 amino acids. In germline, CDR1 is MNHEY, CDR2 SVGEGT. Trimming pared 8 bases from V and 4 bases from J, leaving 18 bases between.

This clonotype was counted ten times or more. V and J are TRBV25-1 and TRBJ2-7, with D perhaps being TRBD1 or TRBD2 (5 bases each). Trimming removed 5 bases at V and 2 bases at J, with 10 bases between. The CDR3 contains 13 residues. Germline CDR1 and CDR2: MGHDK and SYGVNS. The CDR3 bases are TGTGCCAGCAGTCCCGGGGCTACCTACGAGCAGTACTTC. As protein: CASSPGATYEQYF.

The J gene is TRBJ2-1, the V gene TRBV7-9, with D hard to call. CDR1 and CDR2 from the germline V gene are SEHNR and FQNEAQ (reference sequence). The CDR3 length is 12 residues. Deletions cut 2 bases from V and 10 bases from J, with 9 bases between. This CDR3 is CASSLSPREQFF. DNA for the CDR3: TGTGCCAGCAGCTTATCCCCCAGAGAGCAGTTCTTC.

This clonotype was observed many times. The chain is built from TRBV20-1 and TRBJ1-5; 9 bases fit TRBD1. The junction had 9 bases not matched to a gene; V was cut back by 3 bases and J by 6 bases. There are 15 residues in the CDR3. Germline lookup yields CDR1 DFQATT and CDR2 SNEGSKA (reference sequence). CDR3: CSARRGQGGGQPQHF. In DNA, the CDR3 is TGCAGTGCTAGGAGGGGACAGGGAGGAGGTCAGCCCCAGCATTTT.

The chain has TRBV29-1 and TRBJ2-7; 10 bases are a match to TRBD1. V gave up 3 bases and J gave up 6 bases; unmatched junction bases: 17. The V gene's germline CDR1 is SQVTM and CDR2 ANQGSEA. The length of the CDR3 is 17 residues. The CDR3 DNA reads TGCAGCGTTGATGTGGGGGACAGGGGCCTCCTCACCTTCGAGCAGTACTTC. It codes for CSVDVGDRGLLTFEQYF.

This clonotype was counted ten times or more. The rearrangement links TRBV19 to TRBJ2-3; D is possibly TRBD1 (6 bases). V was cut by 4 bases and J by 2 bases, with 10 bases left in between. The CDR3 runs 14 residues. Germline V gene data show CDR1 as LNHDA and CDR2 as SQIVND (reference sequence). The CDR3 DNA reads TGTGCCAGTAGTACGGACAGATCCACAGATACGCAGTATTTT. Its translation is CASSTDRSTDTQYF.